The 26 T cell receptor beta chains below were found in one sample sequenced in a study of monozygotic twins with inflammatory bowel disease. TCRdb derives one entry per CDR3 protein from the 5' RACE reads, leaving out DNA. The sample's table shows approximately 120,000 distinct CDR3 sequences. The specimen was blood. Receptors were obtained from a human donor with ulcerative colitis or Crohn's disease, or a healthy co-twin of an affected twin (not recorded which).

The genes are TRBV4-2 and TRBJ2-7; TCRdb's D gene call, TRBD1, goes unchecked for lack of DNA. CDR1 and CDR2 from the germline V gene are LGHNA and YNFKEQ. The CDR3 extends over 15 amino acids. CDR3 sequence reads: CASSHSRGFEEEQYF.

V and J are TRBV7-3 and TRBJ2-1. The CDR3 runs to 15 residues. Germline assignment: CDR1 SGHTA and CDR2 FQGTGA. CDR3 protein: CASSLAGASYNEQFF.

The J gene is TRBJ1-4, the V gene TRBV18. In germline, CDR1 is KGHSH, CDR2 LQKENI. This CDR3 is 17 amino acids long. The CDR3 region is CASSPRTGEGLKEKLFF.

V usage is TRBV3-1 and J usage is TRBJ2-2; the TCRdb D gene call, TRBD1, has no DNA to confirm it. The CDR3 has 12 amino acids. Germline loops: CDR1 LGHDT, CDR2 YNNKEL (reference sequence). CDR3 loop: CASGKGIGELFF.

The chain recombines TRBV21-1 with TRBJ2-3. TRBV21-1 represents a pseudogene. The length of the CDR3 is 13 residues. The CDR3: CASSLRGTDTQYF.

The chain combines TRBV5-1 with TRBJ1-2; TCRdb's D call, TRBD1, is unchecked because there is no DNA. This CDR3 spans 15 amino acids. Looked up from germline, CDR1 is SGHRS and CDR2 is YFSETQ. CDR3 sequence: CASSPSGTEENGYTF.

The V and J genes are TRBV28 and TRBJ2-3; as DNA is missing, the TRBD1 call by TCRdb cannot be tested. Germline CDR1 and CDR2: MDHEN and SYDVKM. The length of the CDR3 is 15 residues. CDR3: CASSSRQGSTDTQYF.

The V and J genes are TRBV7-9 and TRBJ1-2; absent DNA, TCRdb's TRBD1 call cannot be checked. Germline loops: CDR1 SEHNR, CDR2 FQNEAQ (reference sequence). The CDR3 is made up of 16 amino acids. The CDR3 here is CASSLDRGRGRDGYTF.

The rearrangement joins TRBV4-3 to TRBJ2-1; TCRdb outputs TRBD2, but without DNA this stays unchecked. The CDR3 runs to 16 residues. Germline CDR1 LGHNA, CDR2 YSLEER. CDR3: CASSWLAGVDYNEQFF.

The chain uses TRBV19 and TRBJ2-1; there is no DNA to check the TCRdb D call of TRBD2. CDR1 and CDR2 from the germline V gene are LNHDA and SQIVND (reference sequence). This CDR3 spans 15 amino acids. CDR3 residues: CASTPTSEKGNEQFF.

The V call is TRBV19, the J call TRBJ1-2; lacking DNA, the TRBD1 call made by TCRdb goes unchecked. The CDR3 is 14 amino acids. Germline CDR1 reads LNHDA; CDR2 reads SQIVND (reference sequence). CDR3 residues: CASSTDRALSGYTF.

The CDR3 spells CASSRDSQETQYF. This chain links TRBV5-6 with TRBJ2-5; lacking DNA, the TRBD1 call made by TCRdb goes unchecked. The CDR3 extends over 13 amino acids. Germline V lookup: CDR1 SGHDT, CDR2 YYEEEE.

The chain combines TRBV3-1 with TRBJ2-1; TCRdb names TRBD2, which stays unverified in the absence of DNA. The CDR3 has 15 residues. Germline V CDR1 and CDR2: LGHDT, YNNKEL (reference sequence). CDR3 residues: CASSQDNASGIRQFF.

CDR3 residues: CASSLKRSGDEKLFF. This chain uses TRBV11-2 with TRBJ1-4; TCRdb outputs TRBD1, but without DNA this stays unchecked. CDR1 is SGHAT and CDR2 is FQNNGV in the germline V gene. The CDR3 spans 15 residues. Combining the CDR3 with reference TRBV11-2 and TRBJ1-4 gives the whole variable domain EAGVAQSPRYKIIEKRQSVAFWCNPISGHATLYWYQQILGQGPKLLIQFQNNGVVDDSQLPKDRFSAERLKGVDSTLKIQPAKLEDSAVYLCASSLKRSGDEKLFFGSGTQLSVL.

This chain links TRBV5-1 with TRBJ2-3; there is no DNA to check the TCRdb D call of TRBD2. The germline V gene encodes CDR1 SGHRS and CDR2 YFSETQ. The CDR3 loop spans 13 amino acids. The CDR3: CASSLGERDTQYF.

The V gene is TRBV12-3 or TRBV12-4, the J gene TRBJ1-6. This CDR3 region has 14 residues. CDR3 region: CASSLRDYNSPLHF.

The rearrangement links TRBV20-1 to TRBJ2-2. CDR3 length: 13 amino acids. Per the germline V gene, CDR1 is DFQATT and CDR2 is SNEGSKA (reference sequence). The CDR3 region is CSAWNPNTGELFF.

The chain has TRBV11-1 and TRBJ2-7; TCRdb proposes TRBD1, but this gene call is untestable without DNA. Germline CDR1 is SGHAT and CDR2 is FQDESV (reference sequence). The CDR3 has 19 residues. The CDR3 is CASSVSPLESPSVGAEQYF.

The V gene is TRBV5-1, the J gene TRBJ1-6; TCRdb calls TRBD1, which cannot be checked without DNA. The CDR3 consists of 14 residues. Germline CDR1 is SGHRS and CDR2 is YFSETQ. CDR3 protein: CASSDTGQVSPLHF.

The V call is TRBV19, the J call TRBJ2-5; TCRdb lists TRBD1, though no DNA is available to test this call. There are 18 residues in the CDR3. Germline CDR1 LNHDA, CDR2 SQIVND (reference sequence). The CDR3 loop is CASSENREKGVYGETQYF.

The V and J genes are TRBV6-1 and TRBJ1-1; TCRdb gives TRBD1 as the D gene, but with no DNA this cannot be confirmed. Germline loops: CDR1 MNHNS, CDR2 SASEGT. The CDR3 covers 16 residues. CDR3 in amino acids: CASRGNRVSKNTEAFF.

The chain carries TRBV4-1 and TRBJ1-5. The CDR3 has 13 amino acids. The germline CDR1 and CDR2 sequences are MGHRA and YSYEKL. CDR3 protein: CASSYDSNQPQHF.

The CDR3 region is CASSVSGSPGTGELFF. The genes are TRBV5-1 and TRBJ2-2; no DNA is available, so the TRBD1 call from TCRdb remains unchecked. This CDR3 contains 16 residues. In germline, CDR1 is SGHRS, CDR2 YFSETQ.

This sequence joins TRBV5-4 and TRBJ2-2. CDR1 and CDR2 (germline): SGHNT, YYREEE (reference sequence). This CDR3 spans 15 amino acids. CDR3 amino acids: CASSLGTRTTGELFF.

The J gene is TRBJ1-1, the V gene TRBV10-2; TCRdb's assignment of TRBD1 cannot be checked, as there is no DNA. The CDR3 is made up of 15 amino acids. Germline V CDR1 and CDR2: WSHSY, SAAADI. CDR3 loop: CASSESGGGASEAFF.

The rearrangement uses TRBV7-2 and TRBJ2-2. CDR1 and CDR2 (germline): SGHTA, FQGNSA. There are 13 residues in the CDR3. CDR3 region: CASSLEPIGELFF.